Listed below are T cell receptor beta chains from one sample, sequenced in a study of cytotoxic CD8 clonotypes in ibrutinib-treated CLL. This table comes from immunoSEQ multiplex PCR, and its TCRdb copy is limited to in-frame clones, with some not included. The table shows approximately 350,000 clones, with roughly 67% occurring only once. The input for sequencing was PBMCs, taken after 36 months of ibrutinib treatment. These receptors were obtained from a human donor with chronic lymphocytic leukemia. Each CDR3 is given with its conserved first and last residue. D genes are given only for firm matches. Rows give clone size only sometimes, using once, few, many, or a class for an expanded clone.

size: .
D: TRBD1
V: TRBV6-1
J: TRBJ2-1
length: 13
CDR3: CASSRGRGNEQFF
DNA: TGTGCCAGCTCCAGGGGGCGCGGCAATGAGCAGTTCTTC

size: .
D: .
V: TRBV25-1
J: TRBJ2-7
length: 15
CDR3: CASSEPLAVASEQYF
DNA: TGTGCCAGCAGTGAACCCCTCGCAGTCGCTAGTGAGCAGTACTTC

size: .
D: .
V: TRBV5-4
J: TRBJ2-7
length: 12
CDR3: CASSFGFGEQYF
DNA: TGTGCCAGCAGCTTTGGTTTTGGCGAGCAGTACTTC

size: .
D: .
V: TRBV29-1
J: TRBJ1-1
length: 12
CDR3: CSVEIANTEAFF
DNA: TGCAGCGTTGAGATCGCGAACACTGAAGCTTTCTTT

size: .
D: .
V: TRBV2
J: TRBJ2-2
length: 15
CDR3: CASIFIAPKAGELFF
DNA: TGTGCCAGCATCTTTATCGCCCCGAAGGCCGGGGAGCTGTTTTTT

size: .
D: TRBD1
V: TRBV7-8
J: TRBJ1-2
length: 12
CDR3: CASSLAGGSYTF
DNA: TGTGCCAGCAGCTTGGCAGGGGGAAGCTACACCTTC

size: once
D: .
V: TRBV5-6
J: TRBJ1-2
length: 14
CDR3: CASSSGGTPYGYTF
DNA: TGTGCCAGCAGCTCGGGTGGGACACCCTACGGCTACACCTTC

size: .
D: .
V: TRBV7-9
J: TRBJ2-7
length: 15
CDR3: CASSSREIRTYEQYF
DNA: TGTGCCAGCAGCTCCAGGGAAATAAGGACCTACGAGCAGTACTTC

size: .
D: .
V: TRBV7-6
J: TRBJ2-7
length: 17
CDR3: CASSLSVQAHPTYEQYF
DNA: TGTGCCAGCAGCTTGTCAGTACAGGCCCACCCGACCTACGAGCAGTACTTC

size: .
D: .
V: TRBV9
J: TRBJ2-2
length: 13
CDR3: CASSVATSGELFF
DNA: TGTGCCAGCAGCGTAGCTACTAGCGGGGAGCTGTTTTTT

size: .
D: .
V: TRBV6-1
J: TRBJ2-7
length: 14
CDR3: CASSESGKTYEQYF
DNA: TGTGCCAGCAGTGAATCAGGGAAGACCTACGAGCAGTACTTC

size: .
D: TRBD1
V: TRBV19
J: TRBJ2-3
length: 15
CDR3: CASRDRRSSTDTQYF
DNA: TGTGCCAGTAGGGACAGGCGCTCTAGCACAGATACGCAGTATTTT

size: .
D: .
V: TRBV9
J: TRBJ2-7
length: 11
CDR3: CASSSSYEQYF
DNA: TGTGCCAGCAGCTCGTCCTACGAGCAGTACTTC

size: .
D: .
V: TRBV4-1
J: TRBJ2-1
length: 12
CDR3: CASSLQGYEQFF
DNA: TGCGCCAGCAGCCTTCAGGGGTATGAGCAGTTCTTC

size: .
D: TRBD2
V: TRBV6-6
J: TRBJ2-7
length: 15
CDR3: CASIQGTGGWNEQYF
DNA: TGTGCCAGCATTCAGGGGACGGGGGGGTGGAACGAGCAGTACTTC

size: .
D: TRBD2
V: TRBV4-1
J: TRBJ2-2
length: 20
CDR3: CASSQDRPGLAGGQTGELFF
DNA: TGCGCCAGCAGCCAAGATAGGCCGGGACTAGCGGGGGGGCAGACCGGGGAGCTGTTTTTT

size: once
D: .
V: TRBV5-6
J: TRBJ2-7
length: 14
CDR3: CASSPTPVPYEQYF
DNA: TGTGCCAGCAGCCCTACGCCGGTTCCCTACGAGCAGTACTTC

size: .
D: TRBD1
V: TRBV6-6
J: TRBJ2-2
length: 15
CDR3: CASSYYRGNTGELFF
DNA: TGTGCCAGCAGTTACTACAGGGGGAACACCGGGGAGCTGTTTTTT

size: .
D: TRBD2
V: TRBV7-9
J: TRBJ2-4
length: 16
CDR3: CASSPFGGREKNIQYF
DNA: TGTGCCAGCAGCCCCTTCGGCGGGAGGGAAAAAAACATTCAGTACTTC

size: .
D: .
V: TRBV7-2
J: TRBJ2-1
length: 13
CDR3: CASSRDFSDEQFF
DNA: TGTGCCAGTAGCCGGGACTTCTCCGATGAGCAGTTCTTC

size: .
D: .
V: TRBV7-2
J: TRBJ2-6
length: 17
CDR3: CASSRRVGTPGANVLTF
DNA: TGTGCCAGCAGCCGCCGGGTGGGGACGCCTGGGGCCAACGTCCTGACTTTC

size: .
D: .
V: TRBV5-6
J: TRBJ1-6
length: 18
CDR3: CASSLVRLGAIDNSPLHF
DNA: TGTGCCAGCAGCCTAGTTCGTCTAGGGGCTATCGATAATTCACCCCTCCACTTT

size: few
D: .
V: TRBV29-1
J: TRBJ1-2
length: 13
CDR3: CSVTVSREGGYTF
DNA: TGCAGCGTCACCGTCTCCAGGGAAGGCGGCTACACCTTC

size: .
D: .
V: TRBV4-3
J: TRBJ1-4
length: 15
CDR3: CASSQDSGFTEKLFF
DNA: TGCGCCAGCAGCCAAGATTCCGGGTTTACCGAAAAACTGTTTTTT